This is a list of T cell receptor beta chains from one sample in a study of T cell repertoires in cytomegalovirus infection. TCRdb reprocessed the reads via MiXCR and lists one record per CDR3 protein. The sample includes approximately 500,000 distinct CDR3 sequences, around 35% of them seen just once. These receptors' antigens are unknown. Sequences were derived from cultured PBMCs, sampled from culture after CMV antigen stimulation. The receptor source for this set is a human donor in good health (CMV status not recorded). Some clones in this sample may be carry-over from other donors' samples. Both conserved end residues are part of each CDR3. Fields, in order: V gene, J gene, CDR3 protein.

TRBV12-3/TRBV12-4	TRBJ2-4	CASRSDRAWELQYF
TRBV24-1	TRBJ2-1	CATSDSQWSSRYNEQFF
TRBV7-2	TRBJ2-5	CASSSWGARETQYF
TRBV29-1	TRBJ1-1	CSGSTGNTEAFF
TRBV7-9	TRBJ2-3	CASSRLVPDTQYF
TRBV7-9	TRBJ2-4	CASSLARHWGKNIQYF
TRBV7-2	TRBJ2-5	CASSLKGTQYF
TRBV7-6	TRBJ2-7	CASSLGTRETMSEQYF
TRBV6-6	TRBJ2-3	CASSYNRLAGGPDTQYF
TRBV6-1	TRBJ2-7	CASSYQLAAYEQYF
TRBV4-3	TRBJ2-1	CASSQGSSLYNEQFF
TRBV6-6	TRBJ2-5	CASSGTSGSKETQYF
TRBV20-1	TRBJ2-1	CSARDNVAGEVNEQFF
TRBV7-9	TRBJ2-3	CASSPRGGGSSTQYF
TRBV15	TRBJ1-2	CATSAAVVLSQENYGYTF
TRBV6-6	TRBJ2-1	CASSYSYLAEQFF
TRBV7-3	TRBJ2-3	CASSSSGTTLPYF
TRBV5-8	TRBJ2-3	CASSLAGRGDPDTQYF
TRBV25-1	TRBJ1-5	CASSDATGGHQPQHF
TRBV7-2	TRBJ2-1	CASSLAGRGVAEQFF
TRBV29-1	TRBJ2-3	CSVEAGTDTQYF
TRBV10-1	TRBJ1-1	CASSESGNPEAFF
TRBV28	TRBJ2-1	CASSLGAGTRSDEQFF
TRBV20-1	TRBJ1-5	CSARAFNQPQHF
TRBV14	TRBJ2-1	CASSHPAVRKQFF
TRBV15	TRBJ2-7	CATSRERGKTYEQYF
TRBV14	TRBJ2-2	CASSHWTSGSSGELFF
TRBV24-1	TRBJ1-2	CATSDDTGSGYTF
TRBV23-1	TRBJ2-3	CASSQSLGHRVSTDTQYF
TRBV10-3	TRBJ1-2	CAIRSGTGNIYGYTF
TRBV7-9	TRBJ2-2	CASSYHREPDTGELFF
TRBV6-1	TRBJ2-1	CASRRSRGLAGNEQFF
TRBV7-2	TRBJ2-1	CASSLALAGVVEQFF
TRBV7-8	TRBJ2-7	CASSPTDGTNSYEQYF
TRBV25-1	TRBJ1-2	CASSEGDRAAYGYTF
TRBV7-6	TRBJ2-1	CASSPLQGQIYNEQFF
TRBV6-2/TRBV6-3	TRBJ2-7	CASALREYEQYF
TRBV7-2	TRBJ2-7	CASSLGQGFYEQYF
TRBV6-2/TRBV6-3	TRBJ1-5	CASSSRQPYSNQPQHF
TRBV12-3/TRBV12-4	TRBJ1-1	CASSRTGGFGTEAFF